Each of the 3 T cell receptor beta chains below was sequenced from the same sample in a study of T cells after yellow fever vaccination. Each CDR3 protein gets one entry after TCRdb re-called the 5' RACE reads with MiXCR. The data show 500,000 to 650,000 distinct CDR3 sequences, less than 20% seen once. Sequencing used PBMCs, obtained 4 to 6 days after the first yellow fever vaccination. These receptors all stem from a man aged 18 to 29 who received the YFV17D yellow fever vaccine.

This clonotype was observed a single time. CDR3 in amino acids: CSARVGKSSYNEQFF. DNA of the CDR3: TGCAGTGCTAGAGTCGGCAAGAGCTCCTACAATGAGCAGTTCTTC. This chain uses TRBV20-1 with TRBJ2-1; no reliable D call. The CDR3 contains 15 residues. Trimming left V 1 base short and J 0 bases short, with 10 bases between. The V gene's germline CDR1 is DFQATT and CDR2 SNEGSKA (reference sequence).

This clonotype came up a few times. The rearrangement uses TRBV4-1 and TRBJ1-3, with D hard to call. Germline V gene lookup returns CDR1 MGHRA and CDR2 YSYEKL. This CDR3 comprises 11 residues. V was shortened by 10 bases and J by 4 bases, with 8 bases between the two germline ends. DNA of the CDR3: TGCGCCACCTCGTACGGAAACACCATATATTTT. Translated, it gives CATSYGNTIYF.

The CDR3 is CAIRAYDSSSGANVLTF. For the CDR3, the DNA is TGTGCCATCAGGGCATACGACAGTTCCTCTGGGGCCAACGTCCTGACTTTC. The chain has TRBV10-3 and TRBJ2-6; D possibly corresponds to TRBD1 (5 bases). V dropped 6 bases and J dropped 0 bases, with 15 bases sitting between them. Germline V CDR1 and CDR2: ENHRY, SYGVKD. The CDR3 is 17 amino acids.